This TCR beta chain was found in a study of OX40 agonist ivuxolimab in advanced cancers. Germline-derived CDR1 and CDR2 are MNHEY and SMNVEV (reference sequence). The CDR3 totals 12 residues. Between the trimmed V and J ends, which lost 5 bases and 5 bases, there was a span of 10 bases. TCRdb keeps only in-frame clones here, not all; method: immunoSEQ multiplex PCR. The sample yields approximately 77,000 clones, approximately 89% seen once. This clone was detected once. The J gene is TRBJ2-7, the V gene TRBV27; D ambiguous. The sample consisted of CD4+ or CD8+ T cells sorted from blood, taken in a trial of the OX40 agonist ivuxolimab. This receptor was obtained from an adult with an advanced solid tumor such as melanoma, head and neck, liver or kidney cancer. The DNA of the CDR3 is TGTGCCAGCAGTGTATGGGGAAACGAGCAGTACTTC. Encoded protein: CASSVWGNEQYF.